A single TCR beta chain is shown here with its context. No cognate antigen has been identified for it. There are no base qualities to consult, and no much larger clone falls within one base. Using the deep immunoSEQ assay, TCR CDR3 regions were amplified from genomic DNA by multiplex PCR. Extracted genomic DNA from each cell subset was spread evenly across all wells of several immunoSEQ 96-well plates, with each plate serving as a replicate. Each replicate PCR for sorted subsets received around 200 ng genomic DNA, equal to roughly 29,000 T cell genomes. Purified libraries were quantified with a Qubit 3.0 fluorometer, sized on a Bioanalyzer 2100, and re-quantified with the KAPA Library Quantification kit. Every immunoSEQ 96-well plate was sequenced on a separate single-read 150-cycle Illumina NextSeq 550 flow cell. In the paper's pipeline: Because the immunoSEQ output included only junctional sequences and no quality scores, the filtering could not be the same as the filtering used for full-length reads. To assign V/J genes and CDR3, sequences were annotated against IMGT germline references using PyIR, a Python wrapper for IgBLAST v1.9. Reads were removed for weak V/J assignments (E-value above 1e-6), missing CDR3, stop codons, out-of-frame junctions, or ambiguous translated residues. V3J clonotypes were defined as sequences sharing an identical inferred V gene, J gene, and CDR3 amino acid sequence. The percentage overlap between two repertoires was calculated by dividing the number of shared unique clonotypes by the size of the smaller repertoire. Richness of each repertoire was evaluated using RTK rarefaction, the Chao1 estimator, and Recon v2.1 estimates of unobserved clonotypes. For all TCRbeta clonotypes obtained by the gDNA method from several donors, generation probabilities were computed with OLGA. The table was pulled from immuneACCESS by TCRdb, which kept in-frame rearrangements only. Such tables lose some clones; where checked, under half of the loss comes from unresolved V genes, and the rest has no known cause. That table supplies the V and J calls and clone size; D and trimming were determined from the DNA. Present in this sample are over a million clones, over 95% of which were seen just once. Of the sample, about 1% falls within the top ten clones.

The data were taken from a study of shared clonotypes between healthy human individuals (dated by TCRdb to 2019 to 2021). With regard to the full study: Two women and three men aged 18 to 49 years were included in the cohort. Per donor, three plates each were used for CD4 naive and CD4 memory, two for CD8 naive, and one for CD8 memory. To estimate repertoire size and how much clonotypes are shared between individuals, the study performed deep sequencing of blood TCR repertoires from 4 to 6 healthy adults. Libraries were prepared and TCR repertoires were sequenced by different laboratories using diverse techniques, in order to increase sequencing depth and limit assay-specific biases. Each donor's leukapheresis produced roughly between roughly 0.85 and 9 billion PBMCs.

Broader findings and caveats from the paper: Sampling was restricted to blood, and TCR repertoires in tissues likely differ from the TCR repertoires found in blood. Larger estimated clonotype richness was generally found for naive subsets than for memory subsets. Compared with non-shared clonotypes, clonotypes shared by all four sorted-subset donors had higher generation probabilities. Across four donors, 4.5% to 6.5% of naive CD4, roughly 3.8% of naive CD8, approximately 2.5% of memory CD4, and 0.3% to 0.45% of memory CD8 clonotypes were shared. Based on pairwise subsampling, the degree of clonotype sharing among donors was expected to be affected by sequencing depth. Because the study included a small number of donors, the genetic and exposure-history diversity represented was limited. Even with the large sequencing depth, rarefaction of the sorted-subset datasets indicated that sequencing was incomplete.

The donors were healthy, HIV-negative adults with no recently reported acute infections or vaccinations. Every donor was a Caucasian adult residing in Nashville, Tennessee, USA. CD4+ T cells were enriched through magnetic negative selection, after which naive cells were positively selected on CD45RA and the remaining negative fraction served as the memory subset. Blood was collected by leukapheresis, and PBMCs were isolated by Ficoll-Histopaque density gradient centrifugation and then cryopreserved in liquid nitrogen vapor phase. Analytical flow cytometry was used to check the purity and quantity of every magnetically sorted T cell population. From each sorted fraction, genomic DNA was isolated and quantified by UV absorbance on a Nanodrop 2000c. This receptor was obtained from a man aged 25 to 40 in good health. What was sequenced was naive CD4+ T cells sorted from blood. The sample's cell subset or site label, in plain terms: CD45RA+ positively selected.

The CDR3 region reads CASSPLGGSGRAGTDTQYF. The sequenced DNA is TGTGCCAGCTCACCACTTGGTGGTAGCGGGAGGGCCGGGACAGATACGCAGTATTTT. The sequence links TRBV18 to TRBJ2-3, with 11 bases aligning to TRBD2. Measured from the cysteine to the phenylalanine, the CDR3 is 19 residues long. Only CDR3 DNA is held: 57 bases, read in frame from base 1. The germline V end is reduced by 1 base and the J end by 3 bases; junction bases left unmatched: 12. Taken from the germline V gene, the CDR1 and CDR2 loops are KGHSH and LQKENI.